This T cell receptor beta chain was sequenced during a study of T cells in severe cutaneous drug reactions. Study at large: Blister fluids or cells and PBMC were collected from patients in acute or recovery stage.

Libraries were made by iRepertoire multiplex PCR with TCR subtype-specific primers for bulk and single-cell sequencing. Bulk TCR beta libraries came from multiplex PCR with V, D, J primers. Using the multiplex PCR reads, TCRdb records one entry per CDR3 protein without DNA. The sample's table shows 7,000 or so distinct CDR3 sequences. On this clonotype: Its antigen remains unknown.

Carbamazepine had induced Stevens-Johnson syndrome or toxic epidermal necrolysis in the sequenced donors. General study points: Tolerant-control and healthy-donor PBMC lacked or rarely had the public CDR3 found in blisters. Carbamazepine-induced Stevens-Johnson syndrome or toxic epidermal necrolysis patients showed strongly raised TRBV12-4, 25% to 40% in blister cells and approximately 5% in PBMC.

From germline, CDR1 is SQVTM and CDR2 ANQGSEA. The CDR3 sequence is 12 residues long. This rearrangement joins TRBV29-1 to TRBJ2-5; there is no DNA to check the TCRdb D call of TRBD1. This TCR was recovered from a human donor with toxic epidermal necrolysis, a severe cutaneous drug reaction. Sequenced: cells from a skin blister. The CDR3 loop is CSVVTGKETQYF. Looking up the rest from reference TRBV29-1 and TRBJ2-5 gives the full variable domain: SAVISQKPSRDICQRGTSLTIQCQVDSQVTMMFWYRQQPGQSLTLIATANQGSEATYESGFVIDKFPISRPNLTFSTLTVSNMSPEDSSIYLCSVVTGKETQYFGPGTRLLVL.